The clone carrying this T cell receptor (beta chain) was recorded at least ten times. Its antigen is undetermined. These data are taken from a study of neurological immune-mediated disorders. The V end lost 3 bases, the J end lost 1 base, and 9 bases lay between the germline ends. Germline CDR1 is SQVTM and CDR2 is ANQGSEA. The CDR3 sequence is 13 residues long. Study-wide results and limits: Multiple sclerosis patients had less TCR clonal expansion than even healthy controls, unlike HTLV-1-associated myelopathy.

TCRdb recomputed calls from the 5' RACE reads with MiXCR, one row per CDR3 protein. The sample lists some 30,000 distinct CDR3 sequences; approximately 4.2% were seen once. The TCR comes from a young man in good health. This chain connects TRBV29-1 to TRBJ1-2; D might be TRBD1 (5 bases). The sequenced material came from PBMCs. The DNA of the CDR3 is TGCAGCGTTGAGACAGAATTTAACTATGGCTACACCTTC. Translating gives CSVETEFNYGYTF. The variable domain in full, completed from reference TRBV29-1 and TRBJ1-2, reads SAVISQKPSRDICQRGTSLTIQCQVDSQVTMMFWYRQQPGQSLTLIATANQGSEATYESGFVIDKFPISRPNLTFSTLTVSNMSPEDSSIYLCSVETEFNYGYTFGSGTRLTVV.